A selection of T cell receptor beta chains follows, all from one sample in a study of blood T cell repertoires in COVID-19. Sequencing used immunoSEQ multiplex PCR; TCRdb keeps in-frame clones, though not all of them. In the table there are approximately 69,000 clones, roughly 83% of which are singletons. Specimen: peripheral blood. The receptors stem from a woman of 80 years or more with acute or convalescent COVID-19. CDR3s include the opening cysteine and the closing phenylalanine or tryptophan. A D gene is named only where the DNA matches it firmly. Expanded clones get a size class; other rows say once, few or many, or leave the size out.

size | J | V | D | CDR3 | DNA
NA | TRBJ2-3 | TRBV2 | TRBD2 | CASSPRGGEVNTQYF | TGTGCCAGCAGTCCCCGGGGGGGGGAGGTTAATACGCAGTATTTT
NA | TRBJ2-2 | TRBV3-1/TRBV3-2 | TRBD2 | CASSQLAGGLTGELFF | TGTGCCAGCAGCCAATTAGCGGGTGGACTCACCGGGGAGCTGTTTTTT
NA | TRBJ1-1 | TRBV6-1 | NA | CASSDLWGGTEAFF | TGTGCCAGCAGTGATCTATGGGGGGGCACTGAAGCTTTCTTT
NA | TRBJ1-1 | TRBV10-2 | NA | CASRDSGRYTEAFF | TGCGCCAGCAGAGATTCAGGGAGGTACACTGAAGCTTTCTTT
NA | TRBJ2-3 | TRBV18 | TRBD2 | CASSPSGGASTDTQYF | TGTGCCAGCTCACCCAGCGGGGGCGCTAGCACAGATACGCAGTATTTT
once | TRBJ2-2 | TRBV6-2/TRBV6-3 | TRBD2 | CASSYFGGAGELFF | TGTGCCAGCAGTTACTTCGGGGGGGCCGGGGAGCTGTTTTTT
NA | TRBJ1-1 | TRBV19 | NA | CASSTEQAVPEAFF | TGTGCCAGTAGTACAGAACAGGCGGTCCCTGAAGCTTTCTTT
few | TRBJ2-3 | TRBV29-1 | NA | CSVEGNGDTQYF | TGCAGCGTTGAGGGCAACGGAGATACGCAGTATTTT
NA | TRBJ1-2 | TRBV30 | TRBD1 | CAWSVRTGILDYGYTF | TGTGCCTGGAGTGTACGGACAGGTATATTGGACTATGGCTACACCTTC
NA | TRBJ2-7 | TRBV11-3 | TRBD1 | CASSWPGQGFTYEQYF | TGTGCCAGCAGCTGGCCGGGACAGGGGTTTACCTACGAGCAGTACTTC
NA | TRBJ1-6 | TRBV2 | NA | CASSETGTGNSPLHF | TGTGCCAGCAGTGAAACAGGGACCGGTAATTCACCCCTCCACTTT
NA | TRBJ1-3 | TRBV7-9 | NA | CASSLSGGASGNTIYF | TGTGCCAGCAGCTTAAGTGGGGGGGCCTCTGGAAACACCATATATTTT
once | TRBJ1-2 | TRBV3-1/TRBV3-2 | NA | CASSQEGSYTF | TGTGCCAGCAGCCAAGAGGGCAGCTACACCTTC
NA | TRBJ1-1 | TRBV29-1 | TRBD1 | CSVETGGRGGTEAFF | TGCAGCGTTGAAACAGGGGGCCGAGGGGGCACTGAAGCTTTCTTT
NA | TRBJ2-5 | TRBV7-6 | NA | CASSLNSGLQETQYF | TGTGCCAGCAGCTTGAATTCAGGCCTCCAAGAGACCCAGTACTTC
few | TRBJ1-1 | TRBV29-1 | TRBD1 | CSVDRGEATEAFF | TGCAGCGTTGACAGGGGGGAGGCCACTGAAGCTTTCTTT
few | TRBJ2-3 | TRBV7-2 | TRBD1 | CASSLEGAQTDTQYF | TGTGCCAGCAGCTTAGAGGGGGCGCAGACAGATACGCAGTATTTT
NA | TRBJ1-1 | TRBV19 | TRBD1 | CASTWDSRNTEAFF | TGTGCCAGTACCTGGGACAGCCGGAACACTGAAGCTTTCTTT
NA | TRBJ1-4 | TRBV5-1 | NA | CASSLVGSGVREGEKLFF | TGCGCCAGCAGCTTGGTTGGTTCGGGGGTCAGGGAAGGTGAAAAACTGTTTTTT
once | TRBJ1-1 | TRBV11-1 | NA | CASSMAGRNTEAFF | TGTGCCAGCAGCATGGCAGGGCGGAACACTGAAGCTTTCTTT
NA | TRBJ2-7 | TRBV12-3/TRBV12-4 | TRBD1 | CASNQDRDTEQYF | TGTGCCAGCAACCAGGACAGGGATACCGAGCAGTACTTC
NA | TRBJ2-2 | TRBV10-1 | NA | CASSESGGGRTGELFF | TGCGCCAGCAGTGAGTCTGGGGGGGGCCGGACCGGGGAGCTGTTTTTT
NA | TRBJ1-6 | TRBV6-4 | TRBD1 | CASSELTGVNSPLHF | TGTGCCAGCAGTGAATTGACAGGGGTTAATTCACCCCTCCACTTT
NA | TRBJ2-5 | TRBV5-1 | NA | CASSPSNTQTQYF | TGCGCCAGCAGCCCATCAAACACACAGACCCAGTACTTC
NA | TRBJ2-7 | TRBV12-3/TRBV12-4 | NA | CASSGGAYEQYF | TGTGCCAGTAGCGGCGGGGCCTACGAGCAGTACTTC
NA | TRBJ2-5 | TRBV3-1/TRBV3-2 | NA | CASSLRVPQETQYF | TGTGCCAGCAGCCTCAGGGTTCCTCAAGAGACCCAGTACTTC
NA | TRBJ2-7 | TRBV19 | TRBD2 | CASSIVGGGGYEQYF | TGTGCCAGTAGTATAGTTGGCGGGGGAGGATACGAGCAGTACTTC
NA | TRBJ2-1 | TRBV9 | NA | CASSLRVSINNEQFF | TGTGCCAGCAGCTTGCGGGTCAGCATTAACAATGAGCAGTTCTTC
NA | TRBJ1-2 | TRBV12-3/TRBV12-4 | NA | CASSFSSGGGYTF | TGTGCCAGCAGTTTCAGTTCGGGGGGCGGCTACACCTTC
NA | TRBJ2-7 | TRBV21-1 | NA | CASSTRPRGAYEQYF | TGTGCCAGCAGTACCAGGCCCAGGGGCGCCTACGAGCAGTACTTC
once | TRBJ1-1 | TRBV28 | NA | CASIWNTEAFF | TGTGCCAGCATCTGGAACACTGAAGCTTTCTTT
NA | TRBJ1-4 | TRBV11-3 | TRBD1 | CASSTGDRDNEKLFF | TGTGCCAGCAGTACAGGGGACAGGGATAATGAAAAACTGTTTTTT
NA | TRBJ1-2 | TRBV5-1 | NA | CASSFGSGGNYGYTF | TGCGCCAGCAGCTTCGGGTCGGGAGGCAACTATGGCTACACCTTC
NA | TRBJ1-5 | TRBV7-2 | NA | CASSFRPGRGQPQHF | TGTGCCAGCAGTTTTAGACCAGGGCGTGGTCAGCCCCAGCATTTT
NA | TRBJ2-7 | TRBV20-1 | NA | CSANRDYEQYF | TGCAGTGCTAACAGGGATTACGAGCAGTACTTC
NA | TRBJ2-5 | TRBV7-2 | TRBD1 | CASSKDRYQETQYF | TGTGCCAGCAGCAAGGACAGGTACCAAGAGACCCAGTACTTC
NA | TRBJ2-7 | TRBV5-1 | TRBD1 | CASSPRDRAGTYYEQYF | TGCGCCAGCAGCCCCCGGGACAGGGCCGGGACCTACTACGAGCAGTACTTC
NA | TRBJ1-2 | TRBV7-7 | NA | CASSPFTGASNYGYTF | TGTGCCAGCAGCCCTTTTACAGGAGCCTCTAACTATGGCTACACCTTC
NA | TRBJ2-5 | TRBV7-3 | NA | CASSLIGGGAETQYF | TGTGCCAGCAGCTTAATCGGAGGGGGCGCGGAGACCCAGTACTTC
NA | TRBJ2-1 | TRBV5-1 | TRBD1 | CASSWGLGQGSAEQFF | TGCGCCAGCAGCTGGGGTCTGGGACAGGGGTCCGCTGAGCAGTTCTTC